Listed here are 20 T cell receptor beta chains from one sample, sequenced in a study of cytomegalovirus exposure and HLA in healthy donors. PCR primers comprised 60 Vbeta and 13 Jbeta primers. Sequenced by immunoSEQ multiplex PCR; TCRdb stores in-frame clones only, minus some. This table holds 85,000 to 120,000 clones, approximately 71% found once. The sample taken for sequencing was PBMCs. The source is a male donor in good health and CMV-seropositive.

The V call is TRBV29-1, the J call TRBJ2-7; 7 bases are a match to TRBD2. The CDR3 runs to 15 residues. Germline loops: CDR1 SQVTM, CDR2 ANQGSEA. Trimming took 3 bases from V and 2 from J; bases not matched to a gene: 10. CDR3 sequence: CSVEGLAGDPYEQYF. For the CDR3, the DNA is TGCAGCGTTGAGGGACTGGCGGGAGACCCCTACGAGCAGTACTTC.

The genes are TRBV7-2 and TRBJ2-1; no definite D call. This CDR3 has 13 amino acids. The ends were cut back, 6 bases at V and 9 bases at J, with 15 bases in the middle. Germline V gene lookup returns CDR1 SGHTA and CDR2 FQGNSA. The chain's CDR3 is CASSPQVTGEQFF. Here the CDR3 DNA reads TGTGCCAGCAGTCCCCAAGTCACGGGTGAGCAGTTCTTC.

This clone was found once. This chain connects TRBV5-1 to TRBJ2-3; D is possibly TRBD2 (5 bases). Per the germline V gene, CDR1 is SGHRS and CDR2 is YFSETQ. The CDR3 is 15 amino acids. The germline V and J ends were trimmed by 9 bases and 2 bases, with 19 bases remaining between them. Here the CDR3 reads CATRRGPQDTDTQYF. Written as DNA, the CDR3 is TGCGCCACCCGACGCGGGCCTCAAGACACAGATACGCAGTATTTT.

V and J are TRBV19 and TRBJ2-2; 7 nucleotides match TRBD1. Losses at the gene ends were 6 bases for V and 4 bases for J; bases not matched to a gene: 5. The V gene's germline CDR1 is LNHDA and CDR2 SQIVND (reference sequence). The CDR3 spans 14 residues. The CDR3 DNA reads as TGTGCCAGTAGATGGGACAGTAGCACCGGGGAGCTGTTTTTT. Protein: CASRWDSSTGELFF.

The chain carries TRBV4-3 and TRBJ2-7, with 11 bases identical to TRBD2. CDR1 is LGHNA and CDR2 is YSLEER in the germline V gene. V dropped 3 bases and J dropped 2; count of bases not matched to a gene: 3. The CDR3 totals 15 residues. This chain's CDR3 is CASSHIAGGTYEQYF. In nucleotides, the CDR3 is TGCGCCAGCAGCCATATAGCGGGGGGGACCTACGAGCAGTACTTC.

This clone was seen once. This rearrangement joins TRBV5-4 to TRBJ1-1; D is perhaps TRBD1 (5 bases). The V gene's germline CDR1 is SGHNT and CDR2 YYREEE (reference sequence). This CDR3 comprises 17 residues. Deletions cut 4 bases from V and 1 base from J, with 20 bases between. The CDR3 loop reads CASSPLGLPQGNTEAFF. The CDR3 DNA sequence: TGTGCCAGCAGCCCCCTGGGACTCCCCCAGGGGAACACTGAAGCTTTCTTT. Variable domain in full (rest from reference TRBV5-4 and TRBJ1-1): ETGVTQSPTHLIKTRGQQVTLRCSSQSGHNTVSWYQQALGQGPQFIFQYYREEENGRGNFPPRFSGLQFPNYSSELNVNALELDDSALYLCASSPLGLPQGNTEAFFGQGTRLTVV.

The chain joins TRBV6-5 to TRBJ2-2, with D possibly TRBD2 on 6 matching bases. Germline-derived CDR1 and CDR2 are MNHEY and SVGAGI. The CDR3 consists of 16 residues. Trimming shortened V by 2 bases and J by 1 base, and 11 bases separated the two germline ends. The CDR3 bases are TGTGCCAGCAGTTACGGGGCTAGCGTGAACACCGGGGAGCTGTTTTTT. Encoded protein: CASSYGASVNTGELFF.

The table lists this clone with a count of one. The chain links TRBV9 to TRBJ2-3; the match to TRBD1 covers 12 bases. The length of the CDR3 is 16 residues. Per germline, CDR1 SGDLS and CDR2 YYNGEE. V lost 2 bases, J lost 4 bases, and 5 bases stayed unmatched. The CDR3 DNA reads TGTGCCAGCAGCGTCCAGGGGACAGGGGGCTCAGATACGCAGTATTTT. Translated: CASSVQGTGGSDTQYF.

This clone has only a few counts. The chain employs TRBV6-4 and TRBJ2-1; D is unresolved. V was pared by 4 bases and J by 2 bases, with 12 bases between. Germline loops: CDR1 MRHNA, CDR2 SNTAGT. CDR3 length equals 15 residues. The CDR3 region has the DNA TGTGCCAGCAGTGGCGGCTCGTCCCCCTACAATGAGCAGTTCTTC. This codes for CASSGGSSPYNEQFF.

CDR3 region: CASSQRTGIGNTIYF. The DNA for the CDR3 is TGCGCCAGCAGCCAACGGACAGGGATTGGAAACACCATATATTTT. The V gene is TRBV4-3, the J gene TRBJ1-3; 8 bases line up with TRBD1. Trimming removed 2 bases from V and 3 bases from J; junction bases left unmatched: 3. Per germline, CDR1 LGHNA and CDR2 YSLEER. The CDR3 loop spans 15 amino acids.

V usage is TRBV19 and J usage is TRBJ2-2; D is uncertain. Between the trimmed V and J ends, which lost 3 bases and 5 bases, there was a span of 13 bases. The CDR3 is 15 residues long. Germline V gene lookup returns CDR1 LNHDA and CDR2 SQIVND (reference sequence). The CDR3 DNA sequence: TGTGCCAGTAGTATGGAAGCTAGAAGTACCGGGGAGCTGTTTTTT. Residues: CASSMEARSTGELFF.

The CDR3 reads CASSLGGQDSGNTIYF. CDR3 coding DNA: TGCGCCAGCAGCTTGGGGGGACAGGACTCTGGAAACACCATATATTTT. The chain has TRBV5-1 and TRBJ1-3, with 8 bases aligning to TRBD1. The trim removed 0 bases at V and 0 bases at J, leaving 2 bases unmatched. Germline CDR1 SGHRS, CDR2 YFSETQ. The CDR3 has 16 amino acids.

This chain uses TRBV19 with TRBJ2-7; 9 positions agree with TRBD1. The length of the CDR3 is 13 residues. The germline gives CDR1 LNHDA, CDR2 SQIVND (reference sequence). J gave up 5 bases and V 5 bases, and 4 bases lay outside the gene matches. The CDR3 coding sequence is TGTGCCAGTAGTTCGACAGGGGGGGACGAGCAGTACTTC. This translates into CASSSTGGDEQYF. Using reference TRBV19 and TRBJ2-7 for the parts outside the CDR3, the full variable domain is DGGITQSPKYLFRKEGQNVTLSCEQNLNHDAMYWYRQDPGQGLRLIYYSQIVNDFQKGDIAEGYSVSREKKESFPLTVTSAQKNPTAFYLCASSSTGGDEQYFGPGTRLTVT.

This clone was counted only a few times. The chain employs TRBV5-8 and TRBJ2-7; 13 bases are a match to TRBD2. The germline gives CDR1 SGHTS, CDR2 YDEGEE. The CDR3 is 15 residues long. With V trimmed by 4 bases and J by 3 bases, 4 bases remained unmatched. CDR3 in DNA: TGTGCCAGCAGCCCCTGGACTAGCGGGAGCTACGAGCAGTACTTC. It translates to CASSPWTSGSYEQYF.

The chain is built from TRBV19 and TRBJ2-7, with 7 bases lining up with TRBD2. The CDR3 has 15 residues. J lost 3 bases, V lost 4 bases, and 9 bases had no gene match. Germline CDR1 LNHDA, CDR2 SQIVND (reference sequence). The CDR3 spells CASSTEAGVGYEQYF. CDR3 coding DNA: TGTGCCAGTAGTACCGAGGCGGGAGTGGGCTACGAGCAGTACTTC. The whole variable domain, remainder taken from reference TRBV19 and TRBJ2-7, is DGGITQSPKYLFRKEGQNVTLSCEQNLNHDAMYWYRQDPGQGLRLIYYSQIVNDFQKGDIAEGYSVSREKKESFPLTVTSAQKNPTAFYLCASSTEAGVGYEQYFGPGTRLTVT.

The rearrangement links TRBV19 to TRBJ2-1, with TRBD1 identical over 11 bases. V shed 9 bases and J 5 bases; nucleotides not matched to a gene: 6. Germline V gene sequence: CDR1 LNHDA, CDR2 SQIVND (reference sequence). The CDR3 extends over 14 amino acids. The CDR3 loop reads CASSRDRGDNEQFF. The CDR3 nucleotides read TGTGCCAGCAGCCGGGACAGGGGGGACAATGAGCAGTTCTTC.

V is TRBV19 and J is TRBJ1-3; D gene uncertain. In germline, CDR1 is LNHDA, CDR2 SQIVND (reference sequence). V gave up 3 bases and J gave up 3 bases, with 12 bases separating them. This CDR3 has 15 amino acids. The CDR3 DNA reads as TGTGCCAGTAGTATCCTCGCTCCTAGTGGAAACACCATATATTTT. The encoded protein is CASSILAPSGNTIYF.

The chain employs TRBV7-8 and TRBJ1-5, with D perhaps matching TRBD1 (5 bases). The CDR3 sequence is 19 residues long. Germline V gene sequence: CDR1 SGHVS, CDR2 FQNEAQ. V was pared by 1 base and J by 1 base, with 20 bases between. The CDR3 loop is CASSLDGRHSGLSNQPQHF. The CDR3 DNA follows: TGTGCCAGCAGCTTAGACGGCCGACACTCAGGGTTGAGCAATCAGCCCCAGCATTTT.

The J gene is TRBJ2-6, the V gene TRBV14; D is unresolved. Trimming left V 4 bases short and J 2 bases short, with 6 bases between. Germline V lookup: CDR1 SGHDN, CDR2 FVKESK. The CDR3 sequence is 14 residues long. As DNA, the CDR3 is TGTGCCAGCAGCCGAACTACTGGGGCCAACGTCCTGACTTTC. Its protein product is CASSRTTGANVLTF.

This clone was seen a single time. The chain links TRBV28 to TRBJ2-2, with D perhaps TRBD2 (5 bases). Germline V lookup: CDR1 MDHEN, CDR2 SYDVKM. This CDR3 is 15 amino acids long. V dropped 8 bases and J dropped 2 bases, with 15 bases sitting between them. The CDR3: CASPRPSLNTGELFF. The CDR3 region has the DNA TGTGCCAGCCCCAGACCTAGCTTAAACACCGGGGAGCTGTTTTTT.